This TCR beta chain came from a study of long-term antiretroviral therapy in people with HIV. About the research overall: Earliest sampling preceded the 2015 immediate-ART recommendation by about a decade. Findings of the study overall: Versus controls, repertoires in people with HIV had narrower CDR3 length ranges. Before ART, certain clones expanded, and these dominated the repertoire at all time points.

With regard to this clone: Its antigen remains unknown.

The CDR3 is 14 amino acids. V was clipped by 1 base and J by 1 base, with 7 bases between them. The germline CDR1 and CDR2 sequences are LNHDA and SQIVND (reference sequence). Version v3.0 of the immunoSEQ assay ran at survey level. Per-sample targets for sequencing were 40,000-50,000 T-cell genomes. Libraries were prepared by immunoSEQ multiplex PCR; TCRdb keeps only in-frame clonotypes and omits some of them. The table has 15,000 to 20,000 clones, around 79% seen once. This chain joins TRBV19 and TRBJ1-1; weak D call: TRBD1 (6 bases). Sequencing was performed on unsorted PBMCs, taken at the start of antiretroviral therapy. This clonotype was obtained from a man younger than 45 with HIV. CDR3 residues: CASSIGTANTEAFF. DNA of the CDR3: TGTGCCAGTAGTATAGGGACAGCGAACACTGAAGCTTTCTTT.